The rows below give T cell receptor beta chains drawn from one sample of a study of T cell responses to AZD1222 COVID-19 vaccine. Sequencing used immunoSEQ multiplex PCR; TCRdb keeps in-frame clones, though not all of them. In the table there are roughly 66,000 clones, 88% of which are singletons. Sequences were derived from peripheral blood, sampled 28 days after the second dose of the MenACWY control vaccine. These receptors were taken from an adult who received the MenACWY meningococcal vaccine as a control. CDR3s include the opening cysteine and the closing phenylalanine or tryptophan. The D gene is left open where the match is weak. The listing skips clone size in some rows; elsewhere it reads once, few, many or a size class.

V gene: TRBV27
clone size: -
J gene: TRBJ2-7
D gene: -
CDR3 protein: CASSLKVAGAPREQYF
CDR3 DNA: TGTGCCAGCAGTTTAAAGGTCGCAGGGGCGCCTCGCGAGCAGTACTTC

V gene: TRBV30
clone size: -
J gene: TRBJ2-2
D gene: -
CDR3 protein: CAWRRATAGELFF
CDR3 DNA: TGTGCCTGGAGGCGCGCTACGGCCGGGGAGCTGTTTTTT

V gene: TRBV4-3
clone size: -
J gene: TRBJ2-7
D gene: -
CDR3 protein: CASSQGVVGTYEQYF
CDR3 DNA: TGCGCCAGCAGCCAAGGGGTGGTAGGTACCTACGAGCAGTACTTC

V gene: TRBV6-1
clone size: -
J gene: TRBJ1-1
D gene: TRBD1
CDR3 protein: CASKQGAEAFF
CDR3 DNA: TGTGCCAGCAAACAGGGGGCGGAAGCTTTCTTT

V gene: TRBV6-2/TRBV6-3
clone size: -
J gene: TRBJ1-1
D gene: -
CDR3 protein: CASSPRVSSGEAFF
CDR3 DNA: TGTGCCAGCAGTCCCAGGGTTTCAAGTGGTGAAGCTTTCTTT

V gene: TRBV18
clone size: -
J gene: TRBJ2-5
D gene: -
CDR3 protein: CASSPSREQETQYF
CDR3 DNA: TGTGCCAGCTCACCAAGCAGGGAACAAGAGACCCAGTACTTC

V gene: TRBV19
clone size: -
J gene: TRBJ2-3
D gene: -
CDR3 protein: CASSIMGTDTQYF
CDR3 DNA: TGTGCCAGTAGTATTATGGGCACAGATACGCAGTATTTT

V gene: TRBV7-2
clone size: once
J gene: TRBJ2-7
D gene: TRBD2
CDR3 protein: CASSLSGTSGSEQYF
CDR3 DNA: TGTGCCAGCAGCTTAAGCGGGACTAGCGGGAGTGAGCAGTACTTC

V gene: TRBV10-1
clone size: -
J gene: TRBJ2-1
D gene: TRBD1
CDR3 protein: CASSEDRGVYNEQFF
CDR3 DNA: TGCGCCAGCAGTGAGGACAGGGGGGTCTACAATGAGCAGTTCTTC

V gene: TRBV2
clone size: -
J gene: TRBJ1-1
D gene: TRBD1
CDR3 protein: CASRLGTGNTEAFF
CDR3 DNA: TGTGCCAGCAGACTCGGGACAGGGAACACTGAAGCTTTCTTT

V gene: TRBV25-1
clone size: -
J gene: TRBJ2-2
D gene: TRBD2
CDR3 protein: CASSWGGVGTGELFF
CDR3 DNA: TGTGCCAGCAGTTGGGGGGGAGTAGGTACCGGGGAGCTGTTTTTT

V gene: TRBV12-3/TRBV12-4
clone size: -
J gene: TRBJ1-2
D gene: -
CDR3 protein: CASSLGSGRHYTF
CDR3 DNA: TGTGCCAGCAGTTTGGGTTCTGGACGGCACTACACCTTC

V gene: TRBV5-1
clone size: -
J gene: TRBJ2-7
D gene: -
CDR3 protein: CASSNRDFPPYEQYF
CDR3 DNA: TGCGCCAGCAGCAACCGGGACTTCCCACCGTACGAGCAGTACTTC

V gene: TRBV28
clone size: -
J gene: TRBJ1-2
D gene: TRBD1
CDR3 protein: CASTIGGDRDYGYTF
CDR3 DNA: TGTGCCAGCACCATTGGGGGTGACAGGGACTATGGCTACACCTTC

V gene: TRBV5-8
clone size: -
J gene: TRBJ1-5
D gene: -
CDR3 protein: CASSPGDRSNQPQHF
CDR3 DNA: TGTGCCAGCAGCCCCGGAGACAGGAGCAATCAGCCCCAGCATTTT

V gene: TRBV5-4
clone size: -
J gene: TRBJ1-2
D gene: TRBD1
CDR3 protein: CASSLQGAGGYTF
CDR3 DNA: TGTGCCAGCAGCTTACAGGGGGCGGGAGGCTACACCTTC

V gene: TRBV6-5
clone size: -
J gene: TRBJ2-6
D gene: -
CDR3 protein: CASSYVDSGANVLTF
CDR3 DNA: TGTGCCAGCAGTTACGTCGACTCTGGGGCCAACGTCCTGACTTTC

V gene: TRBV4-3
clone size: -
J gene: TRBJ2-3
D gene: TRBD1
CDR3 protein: CASSQRTGGGDTQYF
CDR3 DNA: TGCGCCAGCAGCCAACGGACAGGGGGAGGAGATACGCAGTATTTT

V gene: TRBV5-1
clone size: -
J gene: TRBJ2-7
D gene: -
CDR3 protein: CASRTGDSYEQYF
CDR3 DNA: TGCGCCAGCCGTACCGGAGACAGCTACGAGCAGTACTTC

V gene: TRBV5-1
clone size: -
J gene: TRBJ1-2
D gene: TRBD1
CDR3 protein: CASSLPTGSDGYTF
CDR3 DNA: TGCGCCAGCAGCCTCCCGACAGGGAGTGATGGCTACACCTTC

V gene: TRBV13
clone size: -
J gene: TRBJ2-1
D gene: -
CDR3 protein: CASSFFIAGDEQFF
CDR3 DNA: TGTGCCAGCAGCTTTTTTATTGCCGGCGATGAGCAGTTCTTC

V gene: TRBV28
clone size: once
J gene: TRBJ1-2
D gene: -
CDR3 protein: CASSPIAGARGYTF
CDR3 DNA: TGTGCCAGCAGTCCCATCGCGGGGGCGCGGGGCTACACCTTC

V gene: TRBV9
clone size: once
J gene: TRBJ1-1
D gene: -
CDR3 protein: CASSVGQGPPGTEAFF
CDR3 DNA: TGTGCCAGCAGCGTAGGTCAGGGCCCGCCTGGCACTGAAGCTTTCTTT

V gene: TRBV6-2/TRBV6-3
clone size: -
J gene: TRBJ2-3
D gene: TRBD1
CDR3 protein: CASNPGTGLTDTQYF
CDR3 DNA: TGTGCCAGCAACCCCGGGACAGGGCTCACAGATACGCAGTATTTT

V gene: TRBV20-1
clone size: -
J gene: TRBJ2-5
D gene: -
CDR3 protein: CSARVGETQYF
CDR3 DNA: TGCAGTGCTAGGGTAGGGGAGACCCAGTACTTC

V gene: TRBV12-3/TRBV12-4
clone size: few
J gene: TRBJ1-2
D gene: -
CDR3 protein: CASSLGDGYTF
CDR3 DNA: TGTGCCAGCAGTTTGGGGGATGGCTACACCTTC

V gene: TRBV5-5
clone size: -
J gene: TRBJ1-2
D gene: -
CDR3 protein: CASSLHLTFRDGYTF
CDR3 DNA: TGTGCCAGCAGCTTGCATTTGACATTCAGGGATGGCTACACCTTC

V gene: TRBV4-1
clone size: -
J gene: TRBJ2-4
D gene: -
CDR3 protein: CASSQGLLAKNIQYF
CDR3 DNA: TGCGCCAGCAGCCAAGGGTTACTAGCCAAAAACATTCAGTACTTC

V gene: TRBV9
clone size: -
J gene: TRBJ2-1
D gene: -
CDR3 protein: CASSVTGSNSYNEQFF
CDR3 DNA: TGTGCCAGCAGCGTGACCGGGTCCAACTCCTACAATGAGCAGTTCTTC

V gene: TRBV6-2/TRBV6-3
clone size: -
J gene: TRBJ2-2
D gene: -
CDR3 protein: CASSLIPNTGELFF
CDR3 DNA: TGTGCCAGCAGTTTGATCCCGAACACCGGGGAGCTGTTTTTT

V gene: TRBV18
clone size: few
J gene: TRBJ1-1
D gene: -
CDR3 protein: CASSPSGGETEAFF
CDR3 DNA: TGTGCCAGCTCACCGTCTGGGGGAGAGACTGAAGCTTTCTTT

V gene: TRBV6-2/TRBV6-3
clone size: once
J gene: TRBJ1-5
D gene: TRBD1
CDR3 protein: CASSYGPGGRQPQHF
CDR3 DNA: TGTGCCAGCAGTTATGGTCCAGGGGGGCGTCAGCCCCAGCATTTT

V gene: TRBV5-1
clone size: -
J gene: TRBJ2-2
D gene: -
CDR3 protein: CASSLVGPTGELFF
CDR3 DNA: TGCGCCAGCAGCTTGGTGGGACCCACCGGGGAGCTGTTTTTT

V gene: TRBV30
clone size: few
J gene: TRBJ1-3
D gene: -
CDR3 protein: CACRRLAVSGNTIYF
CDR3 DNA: TGTGCCTGTAGACGGCTAGCGGTCTCTGGAAACACCATATATTTT

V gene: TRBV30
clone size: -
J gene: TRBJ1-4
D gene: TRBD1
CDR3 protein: CAWSGKRQGNEKLFF
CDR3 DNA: TGTGCCTGGAGTGGAAAGCGACAGGGTAATGAAAAACTGTTTTTT

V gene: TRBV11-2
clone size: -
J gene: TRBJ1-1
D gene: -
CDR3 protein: CASSPQMGYSNTEAFF
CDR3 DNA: TGTGCCAGCAGCCCCCAAATGGGATACTCCAACACTGAAGCTTTCTTT

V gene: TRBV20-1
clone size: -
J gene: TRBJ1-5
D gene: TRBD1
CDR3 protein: CSASMTGWGAGNQPQHF
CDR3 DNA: TGCAGTGCTAGTATGACAGGGTGGGGAGCAGGCAATCAGCCCCAGCATTTT

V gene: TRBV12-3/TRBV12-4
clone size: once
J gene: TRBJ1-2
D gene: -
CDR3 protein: CASWGVYGYTF
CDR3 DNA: TGTGCCAGCTGGGGGGTCTATGGCTACACCTTC

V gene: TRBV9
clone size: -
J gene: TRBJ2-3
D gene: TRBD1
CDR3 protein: CASNPDRDLDTQYF
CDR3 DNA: TGTGCCAGCAACCCCGACAGGGATTTAGATACGCAGTATTTT

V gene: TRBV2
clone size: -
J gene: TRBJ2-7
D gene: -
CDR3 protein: CASSELPAGSYEQYF
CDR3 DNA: TGTGCCAGCAGTGAACTTCCGGCAGGGTCCTACGAGCAGTACTTC

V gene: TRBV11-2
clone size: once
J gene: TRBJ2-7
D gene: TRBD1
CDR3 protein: CASRGLRGPRSSYEQYF
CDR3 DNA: TGTGCCAGCAGAGGTTTGAGGGGGCCTAGGAGCTCCTACGAGCAGTACTTC

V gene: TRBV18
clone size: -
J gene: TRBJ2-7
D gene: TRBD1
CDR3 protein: CASSPDRAPYEQYF
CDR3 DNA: TGTGCCAGCTCACCGGACAGGGCTCCCTACGAGCAGTACTTC

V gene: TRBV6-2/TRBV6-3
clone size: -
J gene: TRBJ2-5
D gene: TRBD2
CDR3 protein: CASSPRTSEVQETQYF
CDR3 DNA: TGTGCCAGCAGCCCCCGGACTAGCGAGGTTCAAGAGACCCAGTACTTC

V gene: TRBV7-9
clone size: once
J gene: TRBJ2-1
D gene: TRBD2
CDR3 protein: CASSLGAGAYNEQFF
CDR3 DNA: TGTGCCAGCAGCTTAGGGGCGGGAGCATACAATGAGCAGTTCTTC

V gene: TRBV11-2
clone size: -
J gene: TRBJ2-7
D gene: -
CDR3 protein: CASSPQRGWTYEQYF
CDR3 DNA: TGTGCCAGCAGCCCACAAAGGGGGTGGACCTACGAGCAGTACTTC

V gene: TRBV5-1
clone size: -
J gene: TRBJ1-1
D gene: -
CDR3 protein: CASSLDSVNTEAFF
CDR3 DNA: TGCGCCAGCAGCTTGGACAGCGTTAACACTGAAGCTTTCTTT

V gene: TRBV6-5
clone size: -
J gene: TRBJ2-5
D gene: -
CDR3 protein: CASSYSGRDRETQYF
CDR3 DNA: TGTGCCAGCAGTTACTCAGGAAGGGACCGGGAGACCCAGTACTTC

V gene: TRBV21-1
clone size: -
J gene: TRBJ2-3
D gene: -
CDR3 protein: CASSKGREDTQYF
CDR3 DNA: TGTGCCAGCAGCAAAGGCAGGGAAGATACGCAGTATTTT

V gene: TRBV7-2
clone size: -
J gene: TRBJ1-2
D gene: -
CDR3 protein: CASSLEPGGYGYTF
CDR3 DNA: TGTGCCAGCAGCCTGGAGCCGGGGGGTTATGGCTACACCTTC

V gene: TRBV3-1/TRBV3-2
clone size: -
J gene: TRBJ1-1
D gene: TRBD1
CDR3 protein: CASFHRGGTEAFF
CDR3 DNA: TGTGCCAGCTTCCACAGGGGAGGTACTGAAGCTTTCTTT

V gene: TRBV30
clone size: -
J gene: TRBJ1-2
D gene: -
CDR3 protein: CAWRRPASSGYGYTF
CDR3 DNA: TGTGCCTGGAGACGCCCCGCTTCGTCAGGGTATGGCTACACCTTC